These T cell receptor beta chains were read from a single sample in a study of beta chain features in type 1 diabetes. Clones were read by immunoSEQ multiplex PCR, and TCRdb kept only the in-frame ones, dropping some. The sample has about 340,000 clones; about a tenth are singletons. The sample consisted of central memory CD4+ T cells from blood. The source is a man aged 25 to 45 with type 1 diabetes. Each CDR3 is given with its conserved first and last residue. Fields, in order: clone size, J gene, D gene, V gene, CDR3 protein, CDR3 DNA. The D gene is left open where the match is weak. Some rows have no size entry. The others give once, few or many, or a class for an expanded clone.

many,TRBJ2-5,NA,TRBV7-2,CASSLDRETQYF,TGTGCCAGCAGCTTAGACAGGGAGACCCAGTACTTC
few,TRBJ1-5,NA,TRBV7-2,CASSFRGHQPQHF,TGTGCCAGCAGCTTTAGGGGCCATCAGCCCCAGCATTTT
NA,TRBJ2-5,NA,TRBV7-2,CASSLAGDETQYF,TGTGCCAGCAGCTTAGCGGGGGACGAGACCCAGTACTTC
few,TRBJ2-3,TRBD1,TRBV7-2,CASSLRTGGTDTQYF,TGTGCCAGCAGCTTAAGGACAGGGGGCACAGATACGCAGTATTTT
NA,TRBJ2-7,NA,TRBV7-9,CASSLERGSYEQYF,TGTGCCAGCAGCCTGGAACGGGGATCCTACGAGCAGTACTTC
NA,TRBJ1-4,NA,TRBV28,CASSLGTPTNEKLFF,TGTGCCAGCAGTTTAGGGACACCAACTAATGAAAAACTGTTTTTT
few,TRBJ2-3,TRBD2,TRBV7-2,CASGTSGDSTDTQYF,TGTGCCAGCGGGACTAGCGGGGACAGCACAGATACGCAGTATTTT
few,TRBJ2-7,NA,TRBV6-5,CASKTGRGYEQYF,TGTGCCAGCAAAACAGGACGAGGATACGAGCAGTACTTC
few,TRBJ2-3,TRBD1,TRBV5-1,CASSPTGQGSDTQYF,TGCGCCAGCAGCCCAACGGGACAGGGGTCAGATACGCAGTATTTT
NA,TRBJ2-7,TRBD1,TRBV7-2,CASSLQGAVSYEQYF,TGTGCCAGCAGCTTACAGGGGGCGGTGTCCTACGAGCAGTACTTC
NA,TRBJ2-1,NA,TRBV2,CASRGTFGNEQFF,TGTGCCAGCAGGGGGACATTCGGCAATGAGCAGTTCTTC